Listed here is a single TCR beta chain. Its specificity is unknown. The protocol was immunoSEQ multiplex PCR, while the TCRdb copy is restricted to in-frame clones and leaves out a portion. The repertoire holds 65,000 to 95,000 clones, with 92% as singletons. The record originates from a study of OX40 agonist ivuxolimab in advanced cancers. Study-level information: As their treatment, patients were administered ivuxolimab, an agonistic anti-OX40 (CD134) antibody. Intravenous ivuxolimab at 0.01 to 10 mg/kg was given to patients every 2 weeks.

Study results and limitations: Among the lowest levels of clonal expansion were found in partial responders at 0.1-3.0 mg/kg.

V was cut by 6 bases and J by 2 bases, with 13 bases left in between. This CDR3 spans 14 amino acids. Germline values: CDR1 SGHAT, CDR2 FQDESV (reference sequence). This clonotype was sampled from an adult with an advanced solid tumor such as melanoma, head and neck, liver or kidney cancer. Sample: CD4+ or CD8+ T cells sorted from blood, taken in a trial of the OX40 agonist ivuxolimab. The chain is built from TRBV11-1 and TRBJ1-2, with D possibly being TRBD1 (6 bases). The CDR3 DNA sequence: TGTGCCAGCAGTAGGGGGAACTCCAACTATGGCTACACCTTC. Residues: CASSRGNSNYGYTF.